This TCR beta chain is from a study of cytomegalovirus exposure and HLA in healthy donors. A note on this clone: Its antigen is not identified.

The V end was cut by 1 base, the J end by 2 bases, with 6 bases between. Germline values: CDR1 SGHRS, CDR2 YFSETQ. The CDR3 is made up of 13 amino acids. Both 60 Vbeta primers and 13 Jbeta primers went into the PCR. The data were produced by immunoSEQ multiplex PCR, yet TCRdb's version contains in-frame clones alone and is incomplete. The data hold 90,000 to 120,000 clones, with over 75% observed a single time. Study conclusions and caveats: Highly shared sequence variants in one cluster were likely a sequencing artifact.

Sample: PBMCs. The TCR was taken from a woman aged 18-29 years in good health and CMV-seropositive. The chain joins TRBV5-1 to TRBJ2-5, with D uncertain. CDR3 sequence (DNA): TGCGCCAGCAGCTTGAACGGGCAAGAGACCCAGTACTTC. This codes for CASSLNGQETQYF.